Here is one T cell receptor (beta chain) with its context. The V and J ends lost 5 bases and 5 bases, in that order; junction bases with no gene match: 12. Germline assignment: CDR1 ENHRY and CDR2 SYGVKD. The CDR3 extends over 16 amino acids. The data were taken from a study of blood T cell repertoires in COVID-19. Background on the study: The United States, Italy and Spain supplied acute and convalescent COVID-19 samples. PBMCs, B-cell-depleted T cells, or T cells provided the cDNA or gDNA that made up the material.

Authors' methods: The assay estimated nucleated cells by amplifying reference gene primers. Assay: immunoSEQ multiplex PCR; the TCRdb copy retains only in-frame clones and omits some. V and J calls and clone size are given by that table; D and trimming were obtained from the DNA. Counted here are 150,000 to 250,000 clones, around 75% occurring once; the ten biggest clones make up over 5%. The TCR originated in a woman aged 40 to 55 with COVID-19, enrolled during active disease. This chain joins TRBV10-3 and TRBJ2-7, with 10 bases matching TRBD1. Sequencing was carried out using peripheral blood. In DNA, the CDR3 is TGTGCCATCAGTACCAGACTGGGACAGGGGAAACACGAGCAGTACTTC. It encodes CAISTRLGQGKHEQYF.